This TCR beta chain was identified in a study of CD8 T cells in Susac syndrome. Study-wide points: The study's TCR sequencing and HLA analysis covered a relatively small number of individuals, and the study acknowledged this.

A word on this clonotype: Its target is unknown.

With random hexamers, about 0.5 to 1 ug RNA was reverse transcribed. Across 54 Vbeta and 13 Jbeta, immunoSEQ multiplex PCR amplified TCR beta CDR3. TCRdb reprocessed the immunoSEQ multiplex PCR reads with MiXCR, giving one entry per CDR3 protein. The table includes about 47,000 distinct CDR3 sequences, more than 85% detected once. The germline V and J ends were trimmed by 1 base and 3 bases, with 13 bases remaining between them. Looked up from germline, CDR1 is DFQATT and CDR2 is SNEGSKA (reference sequence). CDR3 length: 14 amino acids. TCR beta sequences were obtained from blood CD8+ and CD4+ T cells. The control group consisted of healthy donors matched for age and sex.

The source of this sequence is a human donor in good health. The rearrangement joins TRBV20-1 to TRBJ2-7; maybe TRBD2 (5 bases). The specimen was CD8+ T cells from PBMCs. CDR3 nucleotides: TGCAGTGCTAGAGTGGGTGGGAGCAGCTACGAGCAGTACTTC. Translated: CSARVGGSSYEQYF.